This entry features one TCR beta chain sequence. Using immunoSEQ multiplex PCR, the repertoire was profiled, and TCRdb retains in-frame clones only, with some absent. Of about 820,000 clones in the sample, almost 95% are singletons; the top ten hold around 24%. The sample belongs to a study of shared clonotypes between healthy human individuals. The wider study: CD4 naive cells filled three plates per donor, CD4 memory three, CD8 naive two and CD8 memory one.

As defined, naive CD8 cells were CD45RO-negative and positively selected for CCR7, with terminally differentiated effector memory CD45RA+ cells excluded. Adult donors, all healthy and HIV-negative, had no recent acute infections or vaccinations. The trim removed 8 bases at V and 5 bases at J, leaving 12 bases unmatched. The CDR3 contains 14 residues. The germline V gene has CDR1 SGDLS and CDR2 YYNGEE. The specimen was naive CD8+ T cells sorted from blood. The gene calls are TRBV9 and TRBJ2-5; 7 bases line up with TRBD2. This receptor was obtained from a man aged 30 to 45 in good health. The CDR3 DNA sequence: TGTGCCAGTACCTCCGGGGAGGGCCAGGAGACCCAGTACTTC. Translation: CASTSGEGQETQYF. Drawing the rest from reference TRBV9 and TRBJ2-5, the complete variable domain is DSGVTQTPKHLITATGQRVTLRCSPRSGDLSVYWYQQSLDQGLQFLIQYYNGEERAKGNILERFSAQQFPDLHSELNLSSLELGDSALYFCASTSGEGQETQYFGPGTRLLVL.